The 18 T cell receptor beta chains below were found in one sample sequenced in a study of a mutant IDH1 vaccine in newly diagnosed glioma. Data came from immunoSEQ multiplex PCR; TCRdb stores just in-frame clones and leaves some out. The sample includes about 98,000 clones, 70% to 90% seen only once; the top ten take roughly 0.58%. Indicated time point: baseline, week 1 (first vaccination visit). Treatment meaning: pre-vaccination baseline after standard-of-care therapy. The sequencing used PBMCs, collected from a glioma patient treated with radiotherapy, temozolomide or both. The receptors stem from a woman in her forties or fifties with glioma.

The CDR3 coding sequence is TGTGCCAGCAGCTCACAGACTAGCGGGAGGAAGTTCTTC. Its protein product is CASSSQTSGRKFF. V gene TRBV7-3 combines with J gene TRBJ2-1, with 13 bases that match TRBD2. This CDR3 has 13 residues. The J segment lost 14 bases and the V segment lost 4 bases, leaving 5 bases of the junction unmatched. CDR1 and CDR2 from the germline V gene are SGHTA and FQGTGA.

The gene calls are TRBV7-2 and TRBJ2-7, with 9 bases matching TRBD1. After removal of 3 bases from V and 4 bases from J, the junction contained 13 bases not matched to a gene. Germline CDR1 and CDR2: SGHTA and FQGNSA. The CDR3 is made up of 17 amino acids. The CDR3 sequence: CASSLSPPGQGIYEQYF. The CDR3, as DNA: TGTGCCAGCAGCTTGTCCCCACCGGGACAGGGAATTTACGAGCAGTACTTC.

This chain uses TRBV4-2 with TRBJ1-2, with D perhaps matching TRBD1 (6 bases). The germline CDR1 and CDR2 sequences are LGHNA and YNFKEQ. This CDR3 is built from 13 residues. The ends were cut back, 1 base at V and 7 bases at J, with 10 bases in the middle. The CDR3 bases are TGTGCCAGCAGCCAAGGACAGGCCAGTGGCTACACCTTC. Protein product: CASSQGQASGYTF.

V and J are TRBV27 and TRBJ2-2; 9 positions match TRBD1. The CDR3 consists of 16 residues. V shed 0 bases and J 3 bases; nucleotides not matched to a gene: 2. Looked up from germline, CDR1 is MNHEY and CDR2 is SMNVEV (reference sequence). The CDR3 region is CASSLSGQGYTGELFF. The CDR3 DNA follows: TGTGCCAGCAGTTTATCGGGACAGGGCTACACCGGGGAGCTGTTTTTT.

This chain joins TRBV7-2 and TRBJ2-7; 7 nucleotides align to TRBD2. CDR1 is SGHTA and CDR2 is FQGNSA in the germline V gene. The J segment lost 0 bases and the V segment lost 5 bases, leaving 7 bases of the junction unmatched. This CDR3 comprises 15 residues. In DNA, the CDR3 is TGTGCCAGCAGCCCCGGGGGGTTCCTCTCCTACGAGCAGTACTTC. This gives the protein CASSPGGFLSYEQYF.

V and J are TRBV18 and TRBJ1-5, with D hard to call. Per germline, CDR1 KGHSH and CDR2 LQKENI. The CDR3 sequence is 14 residues long. V was trimmed by 3 bases and J by 4 bases, leaving 10 bases between them. The CDR3 DNA is TGTGCCAGCTCACCCCCGGGAGGTAATCAGCCCCAGCATTTT. Amino acids: CASSPPGGNQPQHF.

This chain connects TRBV2 to TRBJ2-7, with TRBD2 matching over 12 bases. The V segment lost 8 bases and the J segment 4 bases; nucleotides outside the gene matches: 12. CDR3 length: 16 residues. The germline CDR1 and CDR2 sequences are SNHLY and FYNNEI. The CDR3 nucleotides read TGTGCCAGCGGTGCTAGCGGGAGGGCCCAACGGTACGAGCAGTACTTC. This gives the protein CASGASGRAQRYEQYF.

The V call is TRBV27, the J call TRBJ2-5, with D perhaps TRBD1 (6 bases). Germline-derived CDR1 and CDR2 are MNHEY and SMNVEV (reference sequence). The V end was cut by 6 bases, the J end by 1 base, with 12 bases between. The CDR3 consists of 14 residues. As DNA, the CDR3 is TGTGCCAGCAGGTCAGGACAGTCCCAAGAGACCCAGTACTTC. Translation: CASRSGQSQETQYF.

The chain links TRBV21-1 to TRBJ1-4; TRBD1 is taken as the D call from the table, unchecked against the DNA. TRBV21-1 is a recognized pseudogene. This CDR3 region has 18 residues. The CDR3 sequence is CASSKATTGADLNEKLFF. The CDR3 DNA sequence: TGTGCCAGCAGCAAAGCTACGACAGGGGCCGATCTTAATGAAAAACTGTTTTTT.

This clone was detected once. This chain uses TRBV4-1 with TRBJ2-7; tentatively, D is TRBD2 (6 bases). The CDR3 is 16 amino acids. Trimming cost V 4 bases and J 0 bases, with 16 bases left between them. Per the germline V gene, CDR1 is MGHRA and CDR2 is YSYEKL. The chain's CDR3 is CASSPTGRGSSYEQYF. Written as DNA, the CDR3 is TGCGCCAGCAGCCCCACTGGGCGGGGCAGCTCCTACGAGCAGTACTTC.

The V call is TRBV6-5, the J call TRBJ1-1; maybe TRBD1 (5 bases). This CDR3 spans 16 amino acids. Per germline, CDR1 MNHEY and CDR2 SVGAGI. V lost 0 bases and J 0 bases, leaving 11 bases between the germline ends. CDR3 loop: CASSYSGGSMNTEAFF. CDR3 sequence (DNA): TGTGCCAGCAGTTACTCCGGGGGGTCGATGAACACTGAAGCTTTCTTT.

V is TRBV7-9 and J is TRBJ1-1; the match to TRBD1 covers 7 bases. CDR3 length equals 12 residues. The germline V gene has CDR1 SEHNR and CDR2 FQNEAQ (reference sequence). Losses at the gene ends were 0 bases for V and 11 bases for J; bases not matched to a gene: 3. The CDR3 reads CASSLAGRGAFF. CDR3 DNA sequence: TGTGCCAGCAGCTTAGCCGGCAGGGGGGCTTTCTTT.

The gene calls are TRBV18 and TRBJ1-2; a possible D gene is TRBD1 (6 bases). CDR3 length equals 13 residues. CDR1 KGHSH and CDR2 LQKENI come from the germline V gene. V was cut by 3 bases and J by 1 base, with 6 bases left in between. CDR3 residues: CASSPDSNYGYTF. The DNA for the CDR3 is TGTGCCAGCTCACCGGACAGTAACTATGGCTACACCTTC.

The DNA for the CDR3 is TGCACCAGCAGCCCGATAGTAGGGCTAGCGGGAGATGGGGAGCAGTTCTTC. This gives the protein CTSSPIVGLAGDGEQFF. The V call is TRBV1, the J call TRBJ2-1; no DNA check was done on the table's D call, TRBD2. TRBV1 is described as a pseudogene. The CDR3 length is 17 residues.

This clone has just one count. The rearrangement links TRBV29-1 to TRBJ2-5; a possible D gene is TRBD2 (6 bases). The tail of the sequence fits TRBJ2-7 better, so the J call may be wrong. Germline V gene lookup returns CDR1 SQVTM and CDR2 ANQGSEA. The CDR3 has 14 amino acids. The CDR3 DNA sequence: TGCAGCGCCGGGGCGGGGCACAGCTCCTACGAGCAGTACTTC. This sequence encodes CSAGAGHSSYEQYF.

This clone was found once. The chain carries TRBV14 and TRBJ2-7; 7 bases match TRBD2. This CDR3 contains 13 residues. V was clipped by 4 bases and J by 7 bases; unmatched bases: 7. Germline CDR1 and CDR2: SGHDN and FVKESK. Here the CDR3 reads CASSLPKAGEQYF. The CDR3 bases are TGTGCCAGCAGCCTCCCGAAAGCGGGGGAGCAGTACTTC. Combining the CDR3 with reference TRBV14 and TRBJ2-7 gives the whole variable domain EAGVTQFPSHSVIEKGQTVTLRCDPISGHDNLYWYRRVMGKEIKFLLHFVKESKQDESGMPNNRFLAERTGGTYSTLKVQPAELEDSGVYFCASSLPKAGEQYFGPGTRLTVT.

The gene calls are TRBV6-5 and TRBJ2-5; TRBD1 matches at 8 bases. Trimming cost V 6 bases and J 4 bases; bases outside gene matches: 7. This CDR3 is built from 14 residues. From germline, CDR1 is MNHEY and CDR2 SVGAGI. CDR3 in DNA: TGTGCCAGCAGGGCTCGGACAGGGAGAGAGACCCAGTACTTC. This translates into CASRARTGRETQYF.

V is TRBV9 and J is TRBJ2-2, with 11 bases matching TRBD2. Germline trimming cut 3 bases from V and 7 bases from J; bases unmatched to any gene: 8. The germline gives CDR1 SGDLS, CDR2 YYNGEE. The CDR3 sequence is 16 residues long. CDR3 loop: CASSGSGRAGVGELFF. CDR3 in DNA: TGTGCCAGCAGCGGTAGCGGGAGGGCCGGCGTCGGGGAGCTGTTTTTT.